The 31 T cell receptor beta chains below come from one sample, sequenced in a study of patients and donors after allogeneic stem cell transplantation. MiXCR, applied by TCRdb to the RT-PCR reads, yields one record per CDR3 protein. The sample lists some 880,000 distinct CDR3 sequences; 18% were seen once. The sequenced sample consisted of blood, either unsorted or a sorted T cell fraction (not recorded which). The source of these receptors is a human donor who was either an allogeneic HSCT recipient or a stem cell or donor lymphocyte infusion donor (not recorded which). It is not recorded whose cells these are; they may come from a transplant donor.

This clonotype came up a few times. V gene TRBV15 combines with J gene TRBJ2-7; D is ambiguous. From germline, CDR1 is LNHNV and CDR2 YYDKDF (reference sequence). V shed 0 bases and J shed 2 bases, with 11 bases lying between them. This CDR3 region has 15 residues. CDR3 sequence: CATSRDSRTTYEQYF. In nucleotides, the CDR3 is TGTGCCACCAGCAGAGATAGCCGCACTACCTACGAGCAGTACTTC. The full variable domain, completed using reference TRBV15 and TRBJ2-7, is DAMVIQNPRYQVTQFGKPVTLSCSQTLNHNVMYWYQQKSSQAPKLLFHYYDKDFNNEADTPDNFQSRRPNTSFCFLDIRSPGLGDTAMYLCATSRDSRTTYEQYFGPGTRLTVT.

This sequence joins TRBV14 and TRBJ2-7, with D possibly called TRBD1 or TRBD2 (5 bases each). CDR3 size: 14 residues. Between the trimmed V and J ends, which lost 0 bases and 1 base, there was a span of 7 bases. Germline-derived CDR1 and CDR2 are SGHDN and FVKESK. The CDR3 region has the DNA TGTGCCAGCAGCCAAGAGTGGGGGTCCTACGAGCAGTACTTC. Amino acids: CASSQEWGSYEQYF.

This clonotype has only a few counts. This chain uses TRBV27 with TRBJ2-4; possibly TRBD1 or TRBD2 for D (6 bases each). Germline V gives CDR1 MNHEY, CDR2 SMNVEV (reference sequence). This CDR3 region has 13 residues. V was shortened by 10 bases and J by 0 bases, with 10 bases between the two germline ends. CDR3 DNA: TGTGCCATCGGAGGGGGAGCCAAAAACATTCAGTACTTC. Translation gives CAIGGGAKNIQYF.

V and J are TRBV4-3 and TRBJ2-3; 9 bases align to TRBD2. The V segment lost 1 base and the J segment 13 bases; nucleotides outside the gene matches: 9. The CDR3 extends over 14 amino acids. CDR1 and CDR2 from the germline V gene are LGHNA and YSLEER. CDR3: CASSQARAGGFKYF. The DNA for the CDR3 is TGCGCCAGCAGCCAAGCGAGAGCGGGGGGCTTTAAGTATTTT.

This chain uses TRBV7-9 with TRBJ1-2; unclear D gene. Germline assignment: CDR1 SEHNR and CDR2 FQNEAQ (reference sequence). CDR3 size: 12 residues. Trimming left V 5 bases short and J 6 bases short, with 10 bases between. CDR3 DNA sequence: TGTGCCAGCAGCCCCCTGGAGCATGGCTACACCTTC. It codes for CASSPLEHGYTF.

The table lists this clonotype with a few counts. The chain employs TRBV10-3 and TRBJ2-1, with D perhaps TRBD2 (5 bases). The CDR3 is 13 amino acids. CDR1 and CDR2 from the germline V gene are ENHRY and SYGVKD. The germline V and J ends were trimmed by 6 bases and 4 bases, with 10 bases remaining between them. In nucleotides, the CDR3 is TGTGCCATCAGCCGGACTTATTACAATGAGCAGTTCTTC. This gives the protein CAISRTYYNEQFF.

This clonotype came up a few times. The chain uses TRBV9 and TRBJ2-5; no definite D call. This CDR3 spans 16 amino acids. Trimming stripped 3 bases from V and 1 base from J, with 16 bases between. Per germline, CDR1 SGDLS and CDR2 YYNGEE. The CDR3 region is CASSENVGPRQETQYF. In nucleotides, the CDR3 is TGTGCCAGCAGCGAGAATGTTGGACCGCGCCAAGAGACCCAGTACTTC. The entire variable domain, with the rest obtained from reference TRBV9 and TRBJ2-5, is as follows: DSGVTQTPKHLITATGQRVTLRCSPRSGDLSVYWYQQSLDQGLQFLIQYYNGEERAKGNILERFSAQQFPDLHSELNLSSLELGDSALYFCASSENVGPRQETQYFGPGTRLLVL.

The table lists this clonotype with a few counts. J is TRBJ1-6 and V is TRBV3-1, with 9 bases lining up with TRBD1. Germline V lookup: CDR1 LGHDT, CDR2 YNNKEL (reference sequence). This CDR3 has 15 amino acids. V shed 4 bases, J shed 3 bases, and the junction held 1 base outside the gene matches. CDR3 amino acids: CASSPGQGYNSPLHF. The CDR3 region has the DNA TGTGCCAGCAGCCCGGGACAGGGCTATAATTCACCCCTCCACTTT.

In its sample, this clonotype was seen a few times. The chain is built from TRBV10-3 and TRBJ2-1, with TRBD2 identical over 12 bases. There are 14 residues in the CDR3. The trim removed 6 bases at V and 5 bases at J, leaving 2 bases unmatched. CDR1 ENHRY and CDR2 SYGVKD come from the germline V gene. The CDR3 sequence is CAISRLAGDNEQFF. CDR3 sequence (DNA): TGTGCCATCAGCAGACTAGCGGGGGACAATGAGCAGTTCTTC.

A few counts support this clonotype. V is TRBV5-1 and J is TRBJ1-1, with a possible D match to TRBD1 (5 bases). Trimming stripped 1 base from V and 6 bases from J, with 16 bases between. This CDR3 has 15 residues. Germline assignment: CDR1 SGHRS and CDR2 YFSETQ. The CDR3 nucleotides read TGCGCCAGCAGCTTGTGGCAGGGAGCATGGGCTGAAGCTTTCTTT. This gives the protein CASSLWQGAWAEAFF.

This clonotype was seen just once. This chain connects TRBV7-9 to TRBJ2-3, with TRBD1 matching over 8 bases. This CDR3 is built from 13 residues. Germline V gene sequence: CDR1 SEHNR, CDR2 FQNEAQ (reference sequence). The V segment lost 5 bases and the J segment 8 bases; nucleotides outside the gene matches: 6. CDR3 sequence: CASSVEQGGTQYF. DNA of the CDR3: TGTGCCAGCAGCGTCGAACAGGGGGGTACGCAGTATTTT. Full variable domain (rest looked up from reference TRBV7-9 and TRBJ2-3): DTGVSQNPRHKITKRGQNVTFRCDPISEHNRLYWYRQTLGQGPEFLTYFQNEAQLEKSRLLSDRFSAERPKGSFSTLEIQRTEQGDSAMYLCASSVEQGGTQYFGPGTRLTVL.

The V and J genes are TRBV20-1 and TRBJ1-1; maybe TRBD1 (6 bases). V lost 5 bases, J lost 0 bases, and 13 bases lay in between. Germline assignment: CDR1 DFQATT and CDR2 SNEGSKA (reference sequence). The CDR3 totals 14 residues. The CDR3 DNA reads TGCAGTGCTGGATCCGACAGGTTGAACACTGAAGCTTTCTTT. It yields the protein CSAGSDRLNTEAFF.

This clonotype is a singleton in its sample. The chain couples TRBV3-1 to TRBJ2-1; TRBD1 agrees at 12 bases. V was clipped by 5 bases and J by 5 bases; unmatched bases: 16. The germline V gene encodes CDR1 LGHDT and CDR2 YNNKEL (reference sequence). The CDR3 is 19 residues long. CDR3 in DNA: TGTGCCAGCAGCACCACCACCGGGACAGGGGGCGCAAGGAACAATGAGCAGTTCTTC. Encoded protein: CASSTTTGTGGARNNEQFF.

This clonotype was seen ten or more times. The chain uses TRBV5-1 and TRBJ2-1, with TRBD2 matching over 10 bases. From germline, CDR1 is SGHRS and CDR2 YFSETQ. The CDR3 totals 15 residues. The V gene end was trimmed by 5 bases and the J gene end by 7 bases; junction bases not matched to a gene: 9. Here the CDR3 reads CASRAGTSALNEQFF. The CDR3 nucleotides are TGCGCCAGCAGGGCCGGGACTAGCGCGTTGAATGAGCAGTTCTTC. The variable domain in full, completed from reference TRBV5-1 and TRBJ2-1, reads KAGVTQTPRYLIKTRGQQVTLSCSPISGHRSVSWYQQTPGQGLQFLFEYFSETQRNKGNFPGRFSGRQFSNSRSEMNVSTLELGDSALYLCASRAGTSALNEQFFGPGTRLTVL.

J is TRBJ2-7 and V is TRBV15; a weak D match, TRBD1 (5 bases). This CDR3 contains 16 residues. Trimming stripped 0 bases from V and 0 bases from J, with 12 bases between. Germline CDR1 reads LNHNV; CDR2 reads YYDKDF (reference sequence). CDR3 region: CATSRDPGIFSYEQYF. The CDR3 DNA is TGTGCCACCAGCAGAGATCCAGGGATATTCTCCTACGAGCAGTACTTC.

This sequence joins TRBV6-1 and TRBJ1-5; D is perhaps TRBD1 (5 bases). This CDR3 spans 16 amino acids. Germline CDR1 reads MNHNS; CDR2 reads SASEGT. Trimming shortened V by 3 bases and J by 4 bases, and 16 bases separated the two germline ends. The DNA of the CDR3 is TGTGCCAGCAGTGATTTTAGACAGCTAAGAAATCAGCCCCAGCATTTT. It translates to CASSDFRQLRNQPQHF.

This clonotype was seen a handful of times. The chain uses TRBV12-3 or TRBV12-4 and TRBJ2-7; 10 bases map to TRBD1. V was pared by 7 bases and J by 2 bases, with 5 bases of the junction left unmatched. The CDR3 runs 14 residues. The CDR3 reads CASKPGQGPYEQYF. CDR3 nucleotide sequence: TGTGCCAGCAAACCGGGACAGGGGCCCTACGAGCAGTACTTC.

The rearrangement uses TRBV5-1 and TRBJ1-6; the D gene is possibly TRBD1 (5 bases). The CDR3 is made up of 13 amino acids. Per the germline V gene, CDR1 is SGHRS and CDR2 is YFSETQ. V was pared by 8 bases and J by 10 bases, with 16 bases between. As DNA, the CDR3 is TGCGCCAGGAAGGGGTATTTCTGGTCACCCCTCCACTTT. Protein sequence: CARKGYFWSPLHF.

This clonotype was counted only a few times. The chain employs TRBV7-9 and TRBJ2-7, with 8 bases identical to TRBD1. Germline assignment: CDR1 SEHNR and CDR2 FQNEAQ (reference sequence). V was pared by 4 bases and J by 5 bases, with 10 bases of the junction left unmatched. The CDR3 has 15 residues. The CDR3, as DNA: TGTGCCAGCAGCTCTGGACAGGGAGGAGAGGACGAGCAGTACTTC. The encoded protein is CASSSGQGGEDEQYF.

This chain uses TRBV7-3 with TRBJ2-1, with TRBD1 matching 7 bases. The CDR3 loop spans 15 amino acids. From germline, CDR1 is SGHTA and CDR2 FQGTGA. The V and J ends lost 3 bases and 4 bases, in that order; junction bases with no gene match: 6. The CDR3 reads CASSLTQTGYNEQFF. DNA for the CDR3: TGTGCCAGCAGCTTGACCCAGACAGGGTACAATGAGCAGTTCTTC.

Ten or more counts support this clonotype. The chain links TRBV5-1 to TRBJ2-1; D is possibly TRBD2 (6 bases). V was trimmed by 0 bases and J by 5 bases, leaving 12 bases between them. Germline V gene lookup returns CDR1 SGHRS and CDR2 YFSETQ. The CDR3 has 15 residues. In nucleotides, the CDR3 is TGCGCCAGCAGCTTGGGGGTGACTAGGAACAATGAGCAGTTCTTC. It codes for CASSLGVTRNNEQFF.

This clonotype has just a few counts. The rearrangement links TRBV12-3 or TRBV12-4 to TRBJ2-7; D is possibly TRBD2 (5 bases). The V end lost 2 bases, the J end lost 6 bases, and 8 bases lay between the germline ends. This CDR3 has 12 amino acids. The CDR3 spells CASSLYGSEQYF. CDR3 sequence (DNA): TGTGCCAGCAGTTTATATGGGAGCGAGCAGTACTTC.

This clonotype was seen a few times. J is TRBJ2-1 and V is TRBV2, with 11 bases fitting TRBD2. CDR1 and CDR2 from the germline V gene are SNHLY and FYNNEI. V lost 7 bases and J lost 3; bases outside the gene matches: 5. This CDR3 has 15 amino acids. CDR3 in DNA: TGTGCCAGCAACAGACTAGCGGGGAGCTACAATGAGCAGTTCTTC. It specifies CASNRLAGSYNEQFF.

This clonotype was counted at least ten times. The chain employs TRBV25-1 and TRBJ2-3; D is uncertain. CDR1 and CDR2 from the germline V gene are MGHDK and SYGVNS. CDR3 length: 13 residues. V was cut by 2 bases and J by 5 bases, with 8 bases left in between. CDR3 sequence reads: CASSEVSRDTQYF. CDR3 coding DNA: TGTGCCAGCAGTGAAGTGTCCCGAGATACGCAGTATTTT.

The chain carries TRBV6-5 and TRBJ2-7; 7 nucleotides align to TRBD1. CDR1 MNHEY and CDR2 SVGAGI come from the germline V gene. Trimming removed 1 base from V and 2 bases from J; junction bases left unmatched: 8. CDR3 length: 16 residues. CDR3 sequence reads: CASSYYRQGAPYEQYF. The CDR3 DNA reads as TGTGCCAGCAGTTACTACAGACAGGGCGCTCCCTACGAGCAGTACTTC.

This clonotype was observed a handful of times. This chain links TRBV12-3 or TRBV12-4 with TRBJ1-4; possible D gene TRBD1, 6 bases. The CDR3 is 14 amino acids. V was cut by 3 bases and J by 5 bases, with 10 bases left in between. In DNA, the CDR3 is TGTGCCAGCAGTTTCCAGGGGTCGAATGAAAAACTGTTTTTT. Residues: CASSFQGSNEKLFF.

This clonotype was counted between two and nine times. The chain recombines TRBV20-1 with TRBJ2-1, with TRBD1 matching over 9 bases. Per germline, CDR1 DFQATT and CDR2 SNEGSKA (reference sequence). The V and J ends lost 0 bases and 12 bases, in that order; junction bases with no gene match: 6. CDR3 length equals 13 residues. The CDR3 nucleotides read TGCAGTGCTAGAGAAGTTGGGACAGGGCCGCAGTTCTTC. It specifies CSAREVGTGPQFF.

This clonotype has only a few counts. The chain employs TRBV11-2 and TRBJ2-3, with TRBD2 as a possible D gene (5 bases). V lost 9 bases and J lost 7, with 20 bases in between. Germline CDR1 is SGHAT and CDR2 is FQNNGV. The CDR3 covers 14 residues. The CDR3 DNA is TGTGCCAGTAAACCCGAGCGACTACACCATACGCAGTATTTT. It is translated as CASKPERLHHTQYF.

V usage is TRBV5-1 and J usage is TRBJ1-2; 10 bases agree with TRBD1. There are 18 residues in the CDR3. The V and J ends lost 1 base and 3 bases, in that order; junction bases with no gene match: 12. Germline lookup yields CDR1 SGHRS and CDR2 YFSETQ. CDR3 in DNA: TGCGCCAGCAGCTTGCCGACAGGGGGCAAAGAGATAGACTATGGCTACACCTTC. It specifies CASSLPTGGKEIDYGYTF.

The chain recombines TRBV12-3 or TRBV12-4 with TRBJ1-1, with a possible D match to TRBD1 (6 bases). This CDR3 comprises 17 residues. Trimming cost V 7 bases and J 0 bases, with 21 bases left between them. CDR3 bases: TGTGCCAGCACATTAGGTGGGGGCAGGGGTATGAACACTGAAGCTTTCTTT. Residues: CASTLGGGRGMNTEAFF.

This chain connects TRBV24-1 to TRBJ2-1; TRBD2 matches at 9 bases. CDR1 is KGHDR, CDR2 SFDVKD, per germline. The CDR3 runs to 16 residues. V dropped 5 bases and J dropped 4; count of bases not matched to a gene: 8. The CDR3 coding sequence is TGTGCCACCAGTGCCTCCCTAGCGGGGAGATACAATGAGCAGTTCTTC. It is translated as CATSASLAGRYNEQFF.